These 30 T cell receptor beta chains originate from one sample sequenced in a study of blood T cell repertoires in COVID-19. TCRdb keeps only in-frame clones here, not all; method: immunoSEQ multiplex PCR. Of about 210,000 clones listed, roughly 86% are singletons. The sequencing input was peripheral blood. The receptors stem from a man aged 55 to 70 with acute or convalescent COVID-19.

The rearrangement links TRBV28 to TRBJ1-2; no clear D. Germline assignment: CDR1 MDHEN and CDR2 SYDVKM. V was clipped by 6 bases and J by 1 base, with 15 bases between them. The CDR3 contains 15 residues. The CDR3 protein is CASRSPKRSNYGYTF. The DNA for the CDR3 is TGTGCCAGCAGATCCCCCAAAAGGAGTAACTATGGCTACACCTTC.

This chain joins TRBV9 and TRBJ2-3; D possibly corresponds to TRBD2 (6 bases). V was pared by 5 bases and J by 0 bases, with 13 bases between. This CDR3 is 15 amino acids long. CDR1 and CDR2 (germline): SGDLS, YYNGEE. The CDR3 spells CASSRLDASTDTQYF. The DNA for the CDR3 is TGTGCCAGCAGTCGACTAGATGCTAGCACAGATACGCAGTATTTT.

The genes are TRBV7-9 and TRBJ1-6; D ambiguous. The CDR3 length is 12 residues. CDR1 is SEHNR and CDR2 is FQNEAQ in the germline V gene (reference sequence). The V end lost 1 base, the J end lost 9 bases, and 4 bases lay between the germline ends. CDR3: CASSLDRSPLHF. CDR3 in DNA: TGTGCCAGCAGCTTAGATCGTTCACCCCTCCACTTT. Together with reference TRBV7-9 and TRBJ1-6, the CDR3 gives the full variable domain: DTGVSQNPRHKITKRGQNVTFRCDPISEHNRLYWYRQTLGQGPEFLTYFQNEAQLEKSRLLSDRFSAERPKGSFSTLEIQRTEQGDSAMYLCASSLDRSPLHFGNGTRLTVT.

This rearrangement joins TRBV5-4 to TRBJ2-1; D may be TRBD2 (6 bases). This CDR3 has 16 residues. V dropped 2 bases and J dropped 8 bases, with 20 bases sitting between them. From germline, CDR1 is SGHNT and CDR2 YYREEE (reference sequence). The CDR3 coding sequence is TGTGCCAGCAGCTTCCCCTTGGGTCGGGGAGGCGATGAGCAGTTCTTC. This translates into CASSFPLGRGGDEQFF.

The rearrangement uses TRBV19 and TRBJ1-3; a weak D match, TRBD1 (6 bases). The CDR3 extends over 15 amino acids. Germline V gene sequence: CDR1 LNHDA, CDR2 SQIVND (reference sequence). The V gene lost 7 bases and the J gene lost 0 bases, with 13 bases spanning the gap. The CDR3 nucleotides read TGTGCCAGTAAGCGTCAGGGGCCCTCTGGAAACACCATATATTTT. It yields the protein CASKRQGPSGNTIYF.

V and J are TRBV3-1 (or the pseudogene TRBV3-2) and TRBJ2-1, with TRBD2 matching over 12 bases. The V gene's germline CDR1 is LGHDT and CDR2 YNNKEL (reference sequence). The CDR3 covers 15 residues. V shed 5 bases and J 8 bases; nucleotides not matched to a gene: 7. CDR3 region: CASSSSSGGADEQFF. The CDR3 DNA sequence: TGTGCCAGCAGCTCTTCTAGCGGGGGGGCGGATGAGCAGTTCTTC.

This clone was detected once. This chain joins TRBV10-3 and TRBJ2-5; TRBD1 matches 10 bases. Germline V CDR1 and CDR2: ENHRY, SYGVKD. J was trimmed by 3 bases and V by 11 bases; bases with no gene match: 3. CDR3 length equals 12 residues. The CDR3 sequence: CASGTGEETQYF. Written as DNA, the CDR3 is TGTGCCTCGGGGACAGGGGAAGAGACCCAGTACTTC.

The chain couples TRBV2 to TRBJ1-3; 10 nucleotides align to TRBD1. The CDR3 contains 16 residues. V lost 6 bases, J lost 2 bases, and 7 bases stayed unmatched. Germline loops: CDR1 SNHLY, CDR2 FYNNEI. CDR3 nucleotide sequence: TGTGCCAGCAGCGCCTTTGGGACAGGGGCTGGAAACACCATATATTTT. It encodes CASSAFGTGAGNTIYF.

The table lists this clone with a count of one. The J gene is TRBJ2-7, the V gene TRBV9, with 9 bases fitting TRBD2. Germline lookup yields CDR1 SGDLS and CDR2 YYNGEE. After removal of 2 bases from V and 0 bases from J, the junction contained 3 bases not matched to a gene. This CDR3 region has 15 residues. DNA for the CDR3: TGTGCCAGCAGCGTTAGCGGGGGCAGCTCCTACGAGCAGTACTTC. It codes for CASSVSGGSSYEQYF.

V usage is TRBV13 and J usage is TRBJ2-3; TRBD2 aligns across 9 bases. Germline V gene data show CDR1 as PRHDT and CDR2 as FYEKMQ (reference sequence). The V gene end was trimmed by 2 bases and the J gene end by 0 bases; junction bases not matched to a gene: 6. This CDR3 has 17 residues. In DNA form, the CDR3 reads TGTGCCAGCAGCTTATCGCGGGGGGGCCTTAGCACAGATACGCAGTATTTT. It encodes CASSLSRGGLSTDTQYF.

This CDR3 reads CASSIDPGYEQYF. CDR3 DNA sequence: TGTGCCAGTAGTATAGATCCGGGCTACGAGCAGTACTTC. This chain joins TRBV19 and TRBJ2-7; D remains unclear. Germline values: CDR1 LNHDA, CDR2 SQIVND (reference sequence). V was pared by 0 bases and J by 3 bases, with 6 bases between. The CDR3 spans 13 residues.

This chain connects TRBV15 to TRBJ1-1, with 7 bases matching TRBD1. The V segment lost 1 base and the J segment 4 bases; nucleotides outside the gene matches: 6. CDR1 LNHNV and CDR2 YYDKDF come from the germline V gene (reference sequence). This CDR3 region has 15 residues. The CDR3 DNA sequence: TGTGCCACCAGCAGAGGCCGACAGGGAGGCACTGAAGCTTTCTTT. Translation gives CATSRGRQGGTEAFF. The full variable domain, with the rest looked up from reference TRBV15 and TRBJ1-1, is DAMVIQNPRYQVTQFGKPVTLSCSQTLNHNVMYWYQQKSSQAPKLLFHYYDKDFNNEADTPDNFQSRRPNTSFCFLDIRSPGLGDTAMYLCATSRGRQGGTEAFFGQGTRLTVV.

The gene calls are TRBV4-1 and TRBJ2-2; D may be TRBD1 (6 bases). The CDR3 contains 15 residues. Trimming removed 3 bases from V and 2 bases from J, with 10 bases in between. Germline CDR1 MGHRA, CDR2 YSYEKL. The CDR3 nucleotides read TGCGCCAGCAGCCAGGGGGACATAAACACCGGGGAGCTGTTTTTT. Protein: CASSQGDINTGELFF.

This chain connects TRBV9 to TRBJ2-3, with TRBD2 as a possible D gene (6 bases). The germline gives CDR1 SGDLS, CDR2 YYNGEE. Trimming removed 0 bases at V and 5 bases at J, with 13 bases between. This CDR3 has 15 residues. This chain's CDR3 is CASSVVSGSGDTQYF. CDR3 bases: TGTGCCAGCAGCGTAGTCTCGGGTAGCGGAGATACGCAGTATTTT.

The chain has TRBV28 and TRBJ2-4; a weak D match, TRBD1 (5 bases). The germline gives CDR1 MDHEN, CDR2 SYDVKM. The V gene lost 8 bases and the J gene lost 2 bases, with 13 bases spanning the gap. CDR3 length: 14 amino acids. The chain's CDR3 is CASGPGIPKNIQYF. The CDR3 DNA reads TGTGCCAGCGGCCCAGGGATACCCAAAAACATTCAGTACTTC.

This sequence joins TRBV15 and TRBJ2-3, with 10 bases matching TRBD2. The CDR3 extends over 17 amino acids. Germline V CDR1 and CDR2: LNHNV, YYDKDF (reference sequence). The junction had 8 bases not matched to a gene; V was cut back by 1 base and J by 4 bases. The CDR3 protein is CATSRVLAGALSDTQYF. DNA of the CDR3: TGTGCCACCAGCAGAGTCCTAGCGGGGGCCCTATCAGATACGCAGTATTTT.

CDR3 bases: TGTGCCAGCAGCTTGGCCAGGGGGGTAGCTAGCACAGATACGCAGTATTTT. This codes for CASSLARGVASTDTQYF. This chain joins TRBV5-4 and TRBJ2-3; a weak D match, TRBD1 (7 bases). This CDR3 contains 17 residues. Germline V lookup: CDR1 SGHNT, CDR2 YYREEE (reference sequence). Trimming stripped 0 bases from V and 0 bases from J, with 14 bases between.

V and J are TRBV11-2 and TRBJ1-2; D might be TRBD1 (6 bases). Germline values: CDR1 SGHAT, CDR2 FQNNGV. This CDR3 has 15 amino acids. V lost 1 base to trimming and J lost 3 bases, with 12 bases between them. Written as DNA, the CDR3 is TGTGCCAGCAGCTTAGTATACAGGGATGACTATGGCTACACCTTC. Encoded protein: CASSLVYRDDYGYTF.

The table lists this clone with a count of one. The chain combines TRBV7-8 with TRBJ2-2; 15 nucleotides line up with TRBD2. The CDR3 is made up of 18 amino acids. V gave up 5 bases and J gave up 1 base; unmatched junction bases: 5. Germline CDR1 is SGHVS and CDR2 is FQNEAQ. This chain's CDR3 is CASSPWGLAGGNTGELFF. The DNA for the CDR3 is TGTGCCAGCAGCCCCTGGGGACTAGCGGGGGGGAACACCGGGGAGCTGTTTTTT.

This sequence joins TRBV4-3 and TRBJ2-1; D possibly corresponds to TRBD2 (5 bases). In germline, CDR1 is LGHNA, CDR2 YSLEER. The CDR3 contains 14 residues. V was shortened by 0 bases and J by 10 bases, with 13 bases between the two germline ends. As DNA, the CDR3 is TGCGCCAGCAGCCAAGAGATTGGAGAGCGGGAGCAGTTCTTC. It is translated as CASSQEIGEREQFF.

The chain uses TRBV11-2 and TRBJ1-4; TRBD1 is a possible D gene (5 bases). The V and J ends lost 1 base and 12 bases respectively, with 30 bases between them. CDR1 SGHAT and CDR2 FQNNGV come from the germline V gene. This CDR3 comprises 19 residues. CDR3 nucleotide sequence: TGTGCCAGCAGCTTAGGGGCGCGCACCGGGGGGAAAATTGGGCATGAACTGTTTTTT. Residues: CASSLGARTGGKIGHELFF.

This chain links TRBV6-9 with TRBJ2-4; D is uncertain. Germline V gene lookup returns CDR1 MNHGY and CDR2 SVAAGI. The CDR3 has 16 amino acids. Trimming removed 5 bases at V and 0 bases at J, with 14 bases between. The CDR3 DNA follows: TGTGCCAGCAGTCAAAACACCTCCTTAGCCAAAAACATTCAGTACTTC. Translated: CASSQNTSLAKNIQYF.

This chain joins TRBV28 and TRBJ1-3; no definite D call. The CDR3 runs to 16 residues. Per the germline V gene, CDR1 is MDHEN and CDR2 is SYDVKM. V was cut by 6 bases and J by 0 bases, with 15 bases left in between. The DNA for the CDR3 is TGTGCCAGCAGAATGAGAGGAGAGGGCTCTGGAAACACCATATATTTT. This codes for CASRMRGEGSGNTIYF.

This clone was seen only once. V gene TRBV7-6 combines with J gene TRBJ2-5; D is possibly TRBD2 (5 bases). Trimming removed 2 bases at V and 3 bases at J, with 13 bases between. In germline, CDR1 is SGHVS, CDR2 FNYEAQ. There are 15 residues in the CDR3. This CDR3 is CASSLSTRVEETQYF. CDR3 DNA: TGTGCCAGCAGCTTATCTACTAGGGTGGAAGAGACCCAGTACTTC.

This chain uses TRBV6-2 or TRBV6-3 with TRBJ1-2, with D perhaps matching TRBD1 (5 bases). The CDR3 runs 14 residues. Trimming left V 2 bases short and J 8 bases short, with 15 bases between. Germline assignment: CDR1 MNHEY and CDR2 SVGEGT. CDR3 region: CASSYHSGIGGYTF. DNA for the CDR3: TGTGCCAGCAGTTACCATTCAGGGATAGGAGGCTACACCTTC.

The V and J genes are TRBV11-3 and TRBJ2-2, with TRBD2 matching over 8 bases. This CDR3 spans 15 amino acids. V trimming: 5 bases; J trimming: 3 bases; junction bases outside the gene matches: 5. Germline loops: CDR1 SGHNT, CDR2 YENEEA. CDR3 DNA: TGTGCCAGCAGCAAGAGCGGGGGATACACCGGGGAGCTGTTTTTT. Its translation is CASSKSGGYTGELFF.

CDR3 sequence reads: CASRIGTGTSYEQYF. CDR3 bases: TGTGCCAGCAGGATAGGGACAGGTACTTCCTACGAGCAGTACTTC. The chain employs TRBV27 and TRBJ2-7; 8 bases fit TRBD1. The length of the CDR3 is 15 residues. With V trimmed by 6 bases and J by 1 base, 8 bases remained unmatched. CDR1 and CDR2 (germline): MNHEY, SMNVEV (reference sequence).

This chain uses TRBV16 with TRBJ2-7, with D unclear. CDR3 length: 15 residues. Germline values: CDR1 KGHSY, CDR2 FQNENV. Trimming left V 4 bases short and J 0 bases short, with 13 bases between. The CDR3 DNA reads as TGTGCCAGCAGCCTCCCCATGGGCACCTCCTACGAGCAGTACTTC. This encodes CASSLPMGTSYEQYF.

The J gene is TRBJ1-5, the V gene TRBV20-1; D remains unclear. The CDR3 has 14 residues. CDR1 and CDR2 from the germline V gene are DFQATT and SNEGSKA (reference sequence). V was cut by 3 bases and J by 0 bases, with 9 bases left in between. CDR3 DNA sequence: TGCAGTGCTAGTCGCTCCTATAGCAATCAGCCCCAGCATTTT. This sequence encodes CSASRSYSNQPQHF.

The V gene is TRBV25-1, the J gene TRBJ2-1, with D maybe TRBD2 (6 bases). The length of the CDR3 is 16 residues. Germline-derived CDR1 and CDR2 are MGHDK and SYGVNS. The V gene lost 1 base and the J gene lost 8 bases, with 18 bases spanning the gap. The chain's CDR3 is CASSEWRVREGHEQFF. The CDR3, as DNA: TGTGCCAGCAGTGAATGGAGGGTCAGGGAAGGGCATGAGCAGTTCTTC.